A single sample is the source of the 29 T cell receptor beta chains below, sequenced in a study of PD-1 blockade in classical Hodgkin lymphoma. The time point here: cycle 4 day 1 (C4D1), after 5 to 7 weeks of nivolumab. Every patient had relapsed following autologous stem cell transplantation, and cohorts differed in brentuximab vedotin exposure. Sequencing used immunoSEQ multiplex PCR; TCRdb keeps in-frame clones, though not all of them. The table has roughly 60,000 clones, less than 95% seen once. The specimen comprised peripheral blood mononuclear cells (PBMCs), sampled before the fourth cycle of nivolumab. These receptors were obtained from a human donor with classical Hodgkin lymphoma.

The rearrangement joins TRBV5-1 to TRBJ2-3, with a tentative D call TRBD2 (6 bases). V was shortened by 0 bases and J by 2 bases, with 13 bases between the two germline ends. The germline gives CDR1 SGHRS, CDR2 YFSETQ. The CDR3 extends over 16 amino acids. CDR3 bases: TGCGCCAGCAGCTTGGATCCTGCGGGAAACACAGATACGCAGTATTTT. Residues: CASSLDPAGNTDTQYF. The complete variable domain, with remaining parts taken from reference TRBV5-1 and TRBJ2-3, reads KAGVTQTPRYLIKTRGQQVTLSCSPISGHRSVSWYQQTPGQGLQFLFEYFSETQRNKGNFPGRFSGRQFSNSRSEMNVSTLELGDSALYLCASSLDPAGNTDTQYFGPGTRLTVL.

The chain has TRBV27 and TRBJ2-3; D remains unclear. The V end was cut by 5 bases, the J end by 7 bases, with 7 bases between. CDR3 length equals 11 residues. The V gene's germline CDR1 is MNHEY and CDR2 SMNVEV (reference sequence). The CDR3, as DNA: TGTGCCAGCAGTACGGCAAATACGCAGTATTTT. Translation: CASSTANTQYF.

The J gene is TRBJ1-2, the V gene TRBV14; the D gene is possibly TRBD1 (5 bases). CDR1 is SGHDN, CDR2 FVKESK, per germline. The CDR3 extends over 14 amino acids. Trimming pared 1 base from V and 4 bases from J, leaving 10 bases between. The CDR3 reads CASSQGGGSYGYTF. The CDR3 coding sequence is TGTGCCAGCAGCCAAGGTGGGGGAAGCTATGGCTACACCTTC.

CDR3 region: CASSVATPGGGLTNEQFF. DNA for the CDR3: TGTGCCAGCAGCGTAGCAACCCCTGGCGGGGGGCTTACCAATGAGCAGTTCTTC. The rearrangement uses TRBV9 and TRBJ2-1; 8 positions match TRBD2. Germline CDR1 is SGDLS and CDR2 is YYNGEE. The CDR3 contains 18 residues. V lost 0 bases, J lost 6 bases, and 14 bases stayed unmatched.

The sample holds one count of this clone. CDR3 nucleotides: TGCGCCAGCAGCCAAGATCAGGGGGAGGTCAACGTCCTGACTTTC. Protein product: CASSQDQGEVNVLTF. The rearrangement joins TRBV4-1 to TRBJ2-6, with a weak D call TRBD1 (7 bases). Per germline, CDR1 MGHRA and CDR2 YSYEKL. The CDR3 contains 15 residues. V dropped 0 bases and J dropped 9 bases, with 12 bases sitting between them.

The CDR3 loop reads CASKTGPFSYNEQFF. DNA of the CDR3: TGTGCCAGCAAGACAGGGCCCTTCTCCTACAATGAGCAGTTCTTC. V gene TRBV28 combines with J gene TRBJ2-1, with 7 positions matching TRBD1. The CDR3 runs to 15 residues. Losses at the gene ends were 7 bases for V and 0 bases for J; bases not matched to a gene: 6. Germline V CDR1 and CDR2: MDHEN, SYDVKM.

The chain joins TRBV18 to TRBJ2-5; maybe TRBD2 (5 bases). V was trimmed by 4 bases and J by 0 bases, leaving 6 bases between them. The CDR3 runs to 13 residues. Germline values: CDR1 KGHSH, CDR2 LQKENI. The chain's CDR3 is CASSLAYQETQYF. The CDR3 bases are TGTGCCAGCTCACTAGCGTACCAAGAGACCCAGTACTTC.

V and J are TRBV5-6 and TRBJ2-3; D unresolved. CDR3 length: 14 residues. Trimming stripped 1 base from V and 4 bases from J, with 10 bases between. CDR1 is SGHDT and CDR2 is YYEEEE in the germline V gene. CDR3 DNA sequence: TGTGCCAGCAGCTTGATAGTAGGGCCAGATACGCAGTATTTT. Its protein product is CASSLIVGPDTQYF.

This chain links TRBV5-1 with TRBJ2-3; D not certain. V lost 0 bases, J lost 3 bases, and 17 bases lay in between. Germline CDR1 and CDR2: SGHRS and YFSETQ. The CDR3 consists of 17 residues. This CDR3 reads CASSLAWSPWGTDTQYF. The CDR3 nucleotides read TGCGCCAGCAGCTTGGCCTGGTCCCCATGGGGAACAGATACGCAGTATTTT. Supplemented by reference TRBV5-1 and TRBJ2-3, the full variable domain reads KAGVTQTPRYLIKTRGQQVTLSCSPISGHRSVSWYQQTPGQGLQFLFEYFSETQRNKGNFPGRFSGRQFSNSRSEMNVSTLELGDSALYLCASSLAWSPWGTDTQYFGPGTRLTVL.

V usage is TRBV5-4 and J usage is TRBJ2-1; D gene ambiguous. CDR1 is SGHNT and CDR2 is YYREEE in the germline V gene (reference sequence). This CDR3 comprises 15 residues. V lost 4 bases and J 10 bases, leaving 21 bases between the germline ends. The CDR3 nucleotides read TGTGCCAGCAGCGAGGCTGTTGGTTCGATTTTAGAGCAGTTCTTC. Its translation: CASSEAVGSILEQFF.

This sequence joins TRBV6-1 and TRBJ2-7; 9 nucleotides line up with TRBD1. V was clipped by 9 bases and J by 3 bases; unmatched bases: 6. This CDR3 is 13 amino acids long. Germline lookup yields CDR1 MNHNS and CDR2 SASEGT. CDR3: CASRTGGFYEQYF. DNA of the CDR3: TGTGCCAGTCGTACAGGGGGCTTCTACGAGCAGTACTTC.

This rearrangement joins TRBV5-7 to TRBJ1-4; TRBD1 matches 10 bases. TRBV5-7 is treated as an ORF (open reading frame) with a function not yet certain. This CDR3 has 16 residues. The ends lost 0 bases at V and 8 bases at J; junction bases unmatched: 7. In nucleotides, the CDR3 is TGTGCCAGCAGCTTGGTGGGGGACAGGGGAGAAGAAAAACTGTTTTTT. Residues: CASSLVGDRGEEKLFF.

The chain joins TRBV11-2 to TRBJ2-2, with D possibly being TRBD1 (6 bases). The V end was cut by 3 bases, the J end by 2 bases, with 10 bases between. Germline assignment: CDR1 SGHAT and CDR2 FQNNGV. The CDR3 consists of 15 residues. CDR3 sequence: CASSLGTLNTGELFF. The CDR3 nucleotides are TGTGCCAGCAGCTTGGGGACACTCAACACCGGGGAGCTGTTTTTT.

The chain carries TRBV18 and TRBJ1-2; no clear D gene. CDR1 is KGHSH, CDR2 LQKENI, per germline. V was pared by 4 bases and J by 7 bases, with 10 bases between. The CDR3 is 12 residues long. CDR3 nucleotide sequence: TGTGCCAGCTCACAAGACCGTGGTGGCTACACCTTC. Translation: CASSQDRGGYTF.

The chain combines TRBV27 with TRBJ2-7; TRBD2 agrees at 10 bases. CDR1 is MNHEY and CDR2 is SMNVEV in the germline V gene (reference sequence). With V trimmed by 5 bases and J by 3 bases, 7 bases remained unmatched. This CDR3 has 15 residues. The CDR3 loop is CASSRGLAAIYEQYF. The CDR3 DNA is TGTGCCAGCAGTCGTGGACTAGCGGCTATCTACGAGCAGTACTTC.

CDR3 sequence (DNA): TGCAGTGCTAGAGTCCAAACTGAAGCTTTCTTT. Translating gives CSARVQTEAFF. The chain combines TRBV20-1 with TRBJ1-1; no definite D call. The length of the CDR3 is 11 residues. Trimming took off 1 base at V and 5 bases at J, with 5 bases between the two ends. Germline-derived CDR1 and CDR2 are DFQATT and SNEGSKA (reference sequence).

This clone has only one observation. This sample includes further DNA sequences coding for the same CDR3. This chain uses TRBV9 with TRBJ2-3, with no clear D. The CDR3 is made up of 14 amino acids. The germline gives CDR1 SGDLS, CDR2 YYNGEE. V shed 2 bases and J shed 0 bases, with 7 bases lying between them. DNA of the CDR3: TGTGCCAGCAGCGTTTCCGGAAGCACAGATACGCAGTATTTT. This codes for CASSVSGSTDTQYF.

DNA of the CDR3: TGCGCCAGCAGCCAGCGCCAGGGACAGTACAATGAGCAGTTCTTC. Its translation: CASSQRQGQYNEQFF. V usage is TRBV4-1 and J usage is TRBJ2-1, with 7 positions matching TRBD1. Germline-derived CDR1 and CDR2 are MGHRA and YSYEKL. V shed 3 bases and J 4 bases; nucleotides not matched to a gene: 6. The length of the CDR3 is 15 residues.

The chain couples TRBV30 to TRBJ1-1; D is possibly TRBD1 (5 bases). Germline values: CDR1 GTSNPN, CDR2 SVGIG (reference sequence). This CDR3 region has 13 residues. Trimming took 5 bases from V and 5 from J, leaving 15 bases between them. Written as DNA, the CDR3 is TGTGCCTGGTCTGGCGGGGCGGGGACTGAAGCTTTCTTT. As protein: CAWSGGAGTEAFF.

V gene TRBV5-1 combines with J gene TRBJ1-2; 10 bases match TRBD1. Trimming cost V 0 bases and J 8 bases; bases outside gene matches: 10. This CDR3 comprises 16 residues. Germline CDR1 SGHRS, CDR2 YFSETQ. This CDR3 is CASSLVGTGDLYGYTF. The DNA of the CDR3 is TGCGCCAGCAGCTTGGTAGGGACAGGGGACCTTTACGGCTACACCTTC. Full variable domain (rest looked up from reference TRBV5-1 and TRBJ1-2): KAGVTQTPRYLIKTRGQQVTLSCSPISGHRSVSWYQQTPGQGLQFLFEYFSETQRNKGNFPGRFSGRQFSNSRSEMNVSTLELGDSALYLCASSLVGTGDLYGYTFGSGTRLTVV.

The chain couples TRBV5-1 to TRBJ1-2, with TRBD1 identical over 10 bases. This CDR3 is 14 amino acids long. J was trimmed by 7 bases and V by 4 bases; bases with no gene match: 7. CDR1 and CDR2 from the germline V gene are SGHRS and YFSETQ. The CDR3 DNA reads TGCGCCAGCAGCGGGGGACAGGGGCTGGGTGGCTACACCTTC. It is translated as CASSGGQGLGGYTF.

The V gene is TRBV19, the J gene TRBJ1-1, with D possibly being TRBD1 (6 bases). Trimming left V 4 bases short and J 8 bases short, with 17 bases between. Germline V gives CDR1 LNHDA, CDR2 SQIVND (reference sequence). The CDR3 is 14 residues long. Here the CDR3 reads CASSKNRVFTEAFF. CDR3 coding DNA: TGTGCCAGTAGTAAGAACAGGGTCTTTACCGAAGCTTTCTTT.

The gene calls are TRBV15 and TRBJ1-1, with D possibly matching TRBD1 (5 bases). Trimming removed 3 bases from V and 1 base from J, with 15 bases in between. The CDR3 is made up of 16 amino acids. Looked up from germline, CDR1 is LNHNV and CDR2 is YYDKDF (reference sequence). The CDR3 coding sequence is TGTGCCACCAGCAGTGTGTTGAGGGGCTGGAACACTGAAGCTTTCTTT. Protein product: CATSSVLRGWNTEAFF.

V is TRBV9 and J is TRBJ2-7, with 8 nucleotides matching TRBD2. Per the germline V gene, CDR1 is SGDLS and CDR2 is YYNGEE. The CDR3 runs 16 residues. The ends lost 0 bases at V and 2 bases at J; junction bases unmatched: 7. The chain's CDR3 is CASSVGQRGSPYEQYF. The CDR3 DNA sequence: TGTGCCAGCAGCGTAGGACAGCGGGGGTCCCCCTACGAGCAGTACTTC.

CDR3 region: CASNPDSMNTEAFF. The CDR3 bases are TGTGCCAGCAATCCTGACAGCATGAACACTGAAGCTTTCTTT. The chain joins TRBV9 to TRBJ1-1; tentative D call: TRBD1 (5 bases). The CDR3 is 14 residues long. From germline, CDR1 is SGDLS and CDR2 YYNGEE. The ends were cut back, 6 bases at V and 0 bases at J, with 12 bases in the middle.

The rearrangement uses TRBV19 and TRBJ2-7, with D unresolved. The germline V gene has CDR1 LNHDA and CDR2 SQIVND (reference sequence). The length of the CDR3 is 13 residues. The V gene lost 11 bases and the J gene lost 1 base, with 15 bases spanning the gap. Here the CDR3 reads CASGRQESYEQYF. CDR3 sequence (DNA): TGTGCCTCGGGTCGGCAGGAGTCCTACGAGCAGTACTTC.

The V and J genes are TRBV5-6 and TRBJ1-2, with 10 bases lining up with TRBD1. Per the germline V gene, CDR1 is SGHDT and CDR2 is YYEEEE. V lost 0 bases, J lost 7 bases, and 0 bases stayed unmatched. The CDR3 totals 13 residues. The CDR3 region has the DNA TGTGCCAGCAGCTTGGGGACAGGGGGTGGCTACACCTTC. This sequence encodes CASSLGTGGGYTF.

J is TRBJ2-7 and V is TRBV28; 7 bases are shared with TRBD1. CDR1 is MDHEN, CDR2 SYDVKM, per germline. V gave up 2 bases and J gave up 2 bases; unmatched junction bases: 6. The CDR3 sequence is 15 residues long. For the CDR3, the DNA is TGTGCCAGCAGTTTAGGGACAGCAGTAACCTACGAGCAGTACTTC. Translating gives CASSLGTAVTYEQYF. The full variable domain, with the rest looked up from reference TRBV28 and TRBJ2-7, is DVKVTQSSRYLVKRTGEKVFLECVQDMDHENMFWYRQDPGLGLRLIYFSYDVKMKEKGDIPEGYSVSREKKERFSLILESASTNQTSMYLCASSLGTAVTYEQYFGPGTRLTVT.

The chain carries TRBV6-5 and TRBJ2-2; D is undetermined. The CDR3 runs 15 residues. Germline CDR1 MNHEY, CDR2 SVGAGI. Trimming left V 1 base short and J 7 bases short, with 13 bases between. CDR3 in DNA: TGTGCCAGCAGTTACTTTGTGGGATCGGGCGGGGAGCTGTTTTTT. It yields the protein CASSYFVGSGGELFF.